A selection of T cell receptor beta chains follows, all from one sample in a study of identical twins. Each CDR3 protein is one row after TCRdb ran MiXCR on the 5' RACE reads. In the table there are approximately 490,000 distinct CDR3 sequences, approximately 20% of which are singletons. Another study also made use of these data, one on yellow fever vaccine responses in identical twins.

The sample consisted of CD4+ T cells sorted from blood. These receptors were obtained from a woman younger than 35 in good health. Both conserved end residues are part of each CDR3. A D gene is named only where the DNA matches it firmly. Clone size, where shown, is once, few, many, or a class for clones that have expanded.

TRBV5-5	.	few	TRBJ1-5	TGTGCCAGCAGCAGAAGGGGGTATCAGCCCCAGCATTTT	CASSRRGYQPQHF
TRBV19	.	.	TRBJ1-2	TGTGCCAGTAGTATTAGGTGGGAATCCAACTATGGCTACACCTTC	CASSIRWESNYGYTF
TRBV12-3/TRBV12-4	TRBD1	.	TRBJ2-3	TGTGCCAGCAGTGAGACAGGGGGCACAGATACGCAGTATTTT	CASSETGGTDTQYF
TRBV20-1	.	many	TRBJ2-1	TGCAGTGCTCAAGGGGGCAATGAGCAGTTCTTC	CSAQGGNEQFF
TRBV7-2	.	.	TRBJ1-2	TGTGCCAGCAGCTCCGCTAACGGTGGCTACACCTTC	CASSSANGGYTF
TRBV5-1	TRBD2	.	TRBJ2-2	TGCGCCAGCAGCCCCGGGACTACCGCGGGGGAGCTGTTTTTT	CASSPGTTAGELFF
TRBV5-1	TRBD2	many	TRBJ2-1	TGCGCCAGCAGCTTGGGGACTAGCGGCTACAATGAGCAGTTCTTC	CASSLGTSGYNEQFF
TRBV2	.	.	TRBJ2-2	TGTGCCCTCTGTGCCCGGGTCCCCATTCGTTGGAACACCGGGGAGCTGTTTTTT	CALCARVPIRWNTGELFF
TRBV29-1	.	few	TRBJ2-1	TGCAGCGTTGTTGGCCCCAGTTGGGAGTTCTTC	CSVVGPSWEFF
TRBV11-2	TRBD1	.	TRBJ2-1	TGTGCCAGCAGCCCCTACAGGGGGCAATCTTCCCATTCCTACAATGAGCAGTTCTTC	CASSPYRGQSSHSYNEQFF
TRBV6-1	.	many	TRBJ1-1	TGTGCCAGCAGCACCGGGCGGGGGGTGTCTGAAGCTTTCTTT	CASSTGRGVSEAFF
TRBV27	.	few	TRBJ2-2	TGTGCCAGCAGTTTATCACCGGGACTGAACACCGGGGAGCTGTTTTTT	CASSLSPGLNTGELFF
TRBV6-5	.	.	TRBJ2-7	TGTGCCAGCAGTTACTATTATCGGACAGACTACGAGCAGTACTTC	CASSYYYRTDYEQYF
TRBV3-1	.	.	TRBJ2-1	TGTGCCAGCAGCCAACGAGAGAATGAGCAGTTCTTC	CASSQRENEQFF
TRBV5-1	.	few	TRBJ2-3	TGCGCCAGCAGCTTGGGTCACACAACAGATACGCAGTATTTT	CASSLGHTTDTQYF
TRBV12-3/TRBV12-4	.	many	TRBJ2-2	TGTGCCAGCAGGCTAACTACGAACACCGGGGAGCTGTTTTTT	CASRLTTNTGELFF
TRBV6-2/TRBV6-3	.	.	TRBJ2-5	TGTGCCAGCAGTTACGTAATTCAAGAGACCCAGTACTTC	CASSYVIQETQYF
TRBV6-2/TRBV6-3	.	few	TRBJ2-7	TGTGCCAGCAGATTGACGACAGGTTTATACGAGCAGTACTTC	CASRLTTGLYEQYF
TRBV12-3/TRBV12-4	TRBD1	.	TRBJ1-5	TGTGCCAGCAGTCCACATCGGACAGGGAAGAAAAATCAGCCCCAGCATTTT	CASSPHRTGKKNQPQHF
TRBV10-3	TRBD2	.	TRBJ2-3	TGTGCCATCATGGAAGGACTAGCGGGAGGGGATACGCAGTATTTT	CAIMEGLAGGDTQYF
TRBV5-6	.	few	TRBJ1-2	TGTGCCAGCAGCTTGGTTCAGGGGCACAGCTATGGCTACACCTTC	CASSLVQGHSYGYTF
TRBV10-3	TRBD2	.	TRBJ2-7	TGTGCCATCAGGGATAGCGGGAGCTCCTACGAGCAGTACTTC	CAIRDSGSSYEQYF
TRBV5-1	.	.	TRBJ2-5	TGCGCCAGCAGCTACTCGAGGACCACCAGGACCCAGTACTTC	CASSYSRTTRTQYF
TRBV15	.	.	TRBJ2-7	TGTGCCACCAGCAGTCGAACGGAGGGAACCTACGAGCAGTACTTC	CATSSRTEGTYEQYF
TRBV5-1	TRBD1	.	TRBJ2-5	TGCGCCAGCAGCTTGAGTCAGGGGGCGCTTGGGGAGACCCAGTACTTC	CASSLSQGALGETQYF
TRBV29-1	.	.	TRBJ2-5	TGCAGCGTTGAGAAACTCGGAGAGACCCAGTACTTC	CSVEKLGETQYF
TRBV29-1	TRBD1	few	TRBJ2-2	TGCAGCGTTCCCGGACAGGGCAAGGGCACCGGGGAGCTGTTTTTT	CSVPGQGKGTGELFF
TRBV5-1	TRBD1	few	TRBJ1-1	TGCGCCAGCAGAACCGGGACAGGGGATGCTTTCTTT	CASRTGTGDAFF
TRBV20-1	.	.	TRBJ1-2	TGCAGTGCTAGAGATCAAGGGGTTAACTATGGCTACACCTTC	CSARDQGVNYGYTF
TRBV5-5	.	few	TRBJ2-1	TGTGCCAGCAGCCTCCCCTCTCGCGCCGGTAGTGAGCAGTTCTTC	CASSLPSRAGSEQFF
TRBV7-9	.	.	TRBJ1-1	TGTGCCAGCGCCGCGCGGGATATGAACACTGAAGCTTTCTTT	CASAARDMNTEAFF
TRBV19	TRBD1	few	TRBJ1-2	TGTGCCAGTAGTGCGAAGACAGGGAAGGTTGACTATGGCTACACCTTC	CASSAKTGKVDYGYTF
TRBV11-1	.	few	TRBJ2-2	TGTGCCAGCAGCTTACAGGGCTCCGGGGAGCTGTTTTTT	CASSLQGSGELFF
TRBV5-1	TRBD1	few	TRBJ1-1	TGCGCCAGCAGCTTCGGGGCCGGGCAGGGGGCTACTGAAGCTTTCTTT	CASSFGAGQGATEAFF
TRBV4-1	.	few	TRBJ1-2	TGCGCCAGCAGCCCTGGACAGCCGAACTATGGCTACACCTTC	CASSPGQPNYGYTF
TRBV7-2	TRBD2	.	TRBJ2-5	TGTGCCAGCAGAATTAGCCCGGGACTAGCGGGAGGAGGAGAGACCCAGTACTTC	CASRISPGLAGGGETQYF
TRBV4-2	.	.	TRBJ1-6	TGTGCCAGCAGCCAAGAGCTTTTGCGGGTTAAGGGTAATTCACCCCTCCACTTT	CASSQELLRVKGNSPLHF
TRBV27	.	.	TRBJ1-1	TGTGCCAGCAGTTACCTCCCCAGGGCATCGGACACTGAAGCTTTCTTT	CASSYLPRASDTEAFF
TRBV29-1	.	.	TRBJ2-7	TGCAGCGTTCTTGACAGCGCCTACGAGCAGTACTTC	CSVLDSAYEQYF
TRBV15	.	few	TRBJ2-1	TGTGCCACCAGCAGAGATCGGGGGTATGAGCAGTTCTTC	CATSRDRGYEQFF
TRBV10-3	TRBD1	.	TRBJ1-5	TGTGCCATCAGTGCAGGGGGACAGGGCGGTCAGCCCCAGCATTTT	CAISAGGQGGQPQHF
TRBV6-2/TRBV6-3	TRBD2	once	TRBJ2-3	TGTGCCAGCAGTTACTTCTGGACTAGCGGGGGCACAGATACGCAGTATTTT	CASSYFWTSGGTDTQYF
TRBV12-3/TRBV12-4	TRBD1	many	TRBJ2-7	TGTGCCAGCAGCTCAGGGACAGGGCCCTACGAGCAGTACTTC	CASSSGTGPYEQYF
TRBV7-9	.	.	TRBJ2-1	TGTGCCAGCATCCCTGGGGATTACAATGAGCAGTTCTTC	CASIPGDYNEQFF
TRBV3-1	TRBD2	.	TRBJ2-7	TGTGCCAGCAGCCAAGATCCTACGGGAGGGCTTGACGAGCAGTACTTC	CASSQDPTGGLDEQYF
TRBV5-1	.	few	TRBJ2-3	TGCGCCAGCAGCTTGGACGTCGGAGGCACAGATACGCAGTATTTT	CASSLDVGGTDTQYF
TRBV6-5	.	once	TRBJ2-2	TGTGCCAGCAGTTACTCGAAATTTGGAGCCACCGGGGAGCTGTTTTTT	CASSYSKFGATGELFF
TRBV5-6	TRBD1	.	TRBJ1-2	TGTGCCAGCAGCTTGAGCCGGGACAGGGAAAACTATGGCTACACCTTC	CASSLSRDRENYGYTF
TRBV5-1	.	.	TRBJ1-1	TGCGCCAGCAGCTTGGTAGACGGAGCCCTAAACACTGAAGCTTTCTTT	CASSLVDGALNTEAFF
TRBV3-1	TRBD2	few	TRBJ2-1	TGTGCCAGCAGCCAATTACTAGCGGGACCTTACAATGAGCAGTTCTTC	CASSQLLAGPYNEQFF
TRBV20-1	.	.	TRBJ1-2	TGCAGTGCCTTATATGCCTATGGCTACACCTTC	CSALYAYGYTF
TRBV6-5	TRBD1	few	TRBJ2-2	TGTGCCAGCAGTTACCCGACAGGGGAGAACACCGGGGAGCTGTTTTTT	CASSYPTGENTGELFF